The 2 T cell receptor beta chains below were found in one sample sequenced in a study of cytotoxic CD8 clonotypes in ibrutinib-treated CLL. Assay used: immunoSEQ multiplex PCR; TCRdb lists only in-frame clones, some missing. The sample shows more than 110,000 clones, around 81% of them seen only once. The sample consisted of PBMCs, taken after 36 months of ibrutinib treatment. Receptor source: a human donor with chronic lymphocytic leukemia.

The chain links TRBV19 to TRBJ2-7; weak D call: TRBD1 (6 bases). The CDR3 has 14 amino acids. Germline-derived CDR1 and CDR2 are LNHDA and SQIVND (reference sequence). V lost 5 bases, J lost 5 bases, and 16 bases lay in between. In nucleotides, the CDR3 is TGTGCCAGTAGTCCCAGGGGACACACCGACGAGCAGTACTTC. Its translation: CASSPRGHTDEQYF.

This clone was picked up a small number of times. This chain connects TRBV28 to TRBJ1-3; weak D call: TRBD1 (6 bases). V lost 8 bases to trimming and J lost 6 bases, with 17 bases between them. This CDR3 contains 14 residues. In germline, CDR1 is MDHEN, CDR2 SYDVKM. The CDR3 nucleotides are TGTGCCAGCTCGGGGGGCTCCTCTCAAAACACCATATATTTT. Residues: CASSGGSSQNTIYF.